Shown below are 30 T cell receptor beta chains from a single sample sequenced in a study of vaccination and CD4 T cells after COVID-19. Oncomine TCR Beta short-read sequencing was applied to DNA from cultured CD4+ T cells. TCRdb ran MiXCR on the PCR reads and lists one entry per CDR3 protein. The sample has approximately 5,000 distinct CDR3 sequences, less than 70% seen once. Antigen specificity for these receptors is unknown. Treatment here: roughly ten-day PBMC culture with coronavirus spike peptide pools or control peptides (ViraFEST assay). Sequenced: CD4+ T cells from blood, cultured in vitro. The receptors here all came from a human donor who had recovered from COVID-19.

This clonotype was seen once. V gene TRBV20-1 combines with J gene TRBJ1-2; 8 nucleotides match TRBD1. The J segment lost 6 bases and the V segment lost 0 bases, leaving 6 bases of the junction unmatched. Germline CDR1 DFQATT, CDR2 SNEGSKA (reference sequence). CDR3 length: 14 residues. The CDR3 loop reads CSARESATGDGYTF. Here the CDR3 DNA reads TGCAGTGCTAGAGAATCCGCGACAGGGGATGGCTACACCTTC.

This chain connects TRBV6-2 or TRBV6-3 to TRBJ1-2; D is unresolved. CDR1 MNHEY and CDR2 SVGEGT come from the germline V gene. This CDR3 region has 12 residues. Trimming left V 5 bases short and J 5 bases short, with 9 bases between. As DNA, the CDR3 is TGTGCCAGCAGTAGGACTCAGTATGGCTACACCTTC. As protein: CASSRTQYGYTF.

The chain employs TRBV7-9 and TRBJ2-5; 8 positions match TRBD1. This CDR3 has 17 residues. V was clipped by 5 bases and J by 5 bases; unmatched bases: 16. Germline CDR1 and CDR2: SEHNR and FQNEAQ (reference sequence). The CDR3 region is CASSREKGQVKGETQYF. As DNA, the CDR3 is TGTGCCAGCAGCCGAGAGAAGGGACAGGTTAAGGGTGAGACCCAGTACTTC.

Only a few counts were recorded for this clonotype. The DNA of the CDR3 is TGCAGTGCTCGGGTGCAAGATACGCAGTATTTT. Protein product: CSARVQDTQYF. The V call is TRBV20-1, the J call TRBJ2-3; D is undetermined. The CDR3 has 11 residues. Trimming took off 5 bases at V and 5 bases at J, with 8 bases between the two ends. Germline V gene sequence: CDR1 DFQATT, CDR2 SNEGSKA (reference sequence).

The rearrangement links TRBV10-3 to TRBJ2-1, with 7 nucleotides matching TRBD2. Per the germline V gene, CDR1 is ENHRY and CDR2 is SYGVKD. V lost 7 bases and J lost 7; bases outside the gene matches: 4. The CDR3 spans 12 residues. The CDR3 DNA reads as TGTGCCATCACCCGCGGGGGAAATGAGCAGTTCTTC. It codes for CAITRGGNEQFF.

The gene calls are TRBV20-1 and TRBJ1-1; 10 bases line up with TRBD1. Germline trimming cut 2 bases from V and 11 bases from J; bases unmatched to any gene: 11. Germline V gene lookup returns CDR1 DFQATT and CDR2 SNEGSKA (reference sequence). This CDR3 comprises 14 residues. The DNA for the CDR3 is TGCAGTGCTAGATGGGACAGGGGAATAGTCCTGGCTTTCTTT. Translated: CSARWDRGIVLAFF.

V gene TRBV20-1 combines with J gene TRBJ2-7, with D possibly TRBD2 on 5 matching bases. The germline V gene has CDR1 DFQATT and CDR2 SNEGSKA (reference sequence). Trimming pared 6 bases from V and 0 bases from J, leaving 15 bases between. The CDR3 is 14 residues long. Written as DNA, the CDR3 is TGCAGTGCCACGTTAGCGCGGAGCTCCTACGAGCAGTACTTC. The encoded protein is CSATLARSSYEQYF.

This clonotype has a handful of counts. The V call is TRBV7-2, the J call TRBJ1-6, with D unclear. The germline CDR1 and CDR2 sequences are SGHTA and FQGNSA. The V and J ends lost 5 bases and 14 bases respectively, with 13 bases between them. CDR3 length: 12 amino acids. CDR3: CASSIDLLALHF. In nucleotides, the CDR3 is TGTGCCAGCAGCATCGACCTCTTGGCCCTCCACTTT.

The rearrangement uses TRBV25-1 and TRBJ1-5, with D tentatively TRBD1 (5 bases). CDR1 is MGHDK and CDR2 is SYGVNS in the germline V gene. The V end lost 5 bases, the J end lost 8 bases, and 19 bases lay between the germline ends. There are 15 residues in the CDR3. The CDR3 DNA reads TGTGCCAGCAGTCCAGGGTGGGGAGGGACGGAGCCCCAGCATTTT. Its translation is CASSPGWGGTEPQHF.

The chain combines TRBV6-1 with TRBJ1-5, with 7 bases aligning to TRBD1. Germline values: CDR1 MNHNS, CDR2 SASEGT. V gave up 6 bases and J gave up 7 bases; unmatched junction bases: 9. The CDR3 is 14 residues long. The DNA for the CDR3 is TGTGCCAGCAGCTCTGACAGGGTGCAACAGCCCCAGCATTTT. Its translation: CASSSDRVQQPQHF.

This clonotype has a handful of counts. J is TRBJ2-5 and V is TRBV20-1; 9 bases fit TRBD1. The J segment lost 5 bases and the V segment lost 6 bases, leaving 10 bases of the junction unmatched. The CDR3 covers 14 residues. Germline CDR1 reads DFQATT; CDR2 reads SNEGSKA (reference sequence). CDR3 protein: CSASTGQGMETQYF. DNA of the CDR3: TGCAGTGCCTCAACCGGACAGGGGATGGAGACCCAGTACTTC.

The chain carries TRBV7-3 and TRBJ1-6, with a possible D match to TRBD1 (5 bases). Germline CDR1 and CDR2: SGHTA and FQGTGA. CDR3 size: 14 residues. V gave up 2 bases and J gave up 9 bases, with 11 bases separating them. CDR3 bases: TGTGCCAGCAGCTTAGGGGCCCCAAGTTCACCCCTCCACTTT. It encodes CASSLGAPSSPLHF. The full variable domain, its missing parts supplied by reference TRBV7-3 and TRBJ1-6, is GAGVSQTPSNKVTEKGKYVELRCDPISGHTALYWYRQSLGQGPEFLIYFQGTGAADDSGLPNDRFFAVRPEGSVSTLKIQRTERGDSAVYLCASSLGAPSSPLHFGNGTRLTVT.

The chain employs TRBV28 and TRBJ1-2; unclear D gene. Germline values: CDR1 MDHEN, CDR2 SYDVKM. This CDR3 spans 10 amino acids. V shed 8 bases and J shed 5 bases, with 6 bases lying between them. CDR3 protein: CASYGYGYTF. CDR3 coding DNA: TGTGCCAGCTACGGGTATGGCTACACCTTC.

In its sample, this clonotype was seen once. The chain carries TRBV7-2 and TRBJ1-5; TRBD1 matches at 8 bases. The CDR3 runs to 15 residues. CDR1 SGHTA and CDR2 FQGNSA come from the germline V gene. The junction had 2 bases not matched to a gene; V was cut back by 1 base and J by 3 bases. The CDR3 sequence: CASSLGTGSNQPQHF. The CDR3 coding sequence is TGTGCCAGCAGCTTAGGGACAGGGTCCAATCAGCCCCAGCATTTT.

This sequence joins TRBV7-9 and TRBJ1-1; D unclear. The CDR3 runs 12 residues. Germline V CDR1 and CDR2: SEHNR, FQNEAQ (reference sequence). V shed 3 bases and J shed 3 bases, with 5 bases lying between them. CDR3 loop: CASSFPYTEAFF. The CDR3 coding sequence is TGTGCCAGCAGCTTCCCCTACACTGAAGCTTTCTTT.

This sequence joins TRBV28 and TRBJ1-1, with D possibly matching TRBD1 (5 bases). V shed 8 bases and J shed 4 bases, with 17 bases lying between them. CDR1 and CDR2 from the germline V gene are MDHEN and SYDVKM. CDR3 length: 14 residues. DNA for the CDR3: TGTGCCAGCCGGGGCCCGGGGGGGGGCACTGAAGCTTTCTTT. Amino acids: CASRGPGGGTEAFF. The whole variable domain, filled in from reference TRBV28 and TRBJ1-1, reads DVKVTQSSRYLVKRTGEKVFLECVQDMDHENMFWYRQDPGLGLRLIYFSYDVKMKEKGDIPEGYSVSREKKERFSLILESASTNQTSMYLCASRGPGGGTEAFFGQGTRLTVV.

The chain recombines TRBV6-1 with TRBJ2-5, with D possibly TRBD2 on 6 matching bases. The CDR3 runs to 16 residues. Per the germline V gene, CDR1 is MNHNS and CDR2 is SASEGT. V shed 2 bases and J shed 5 bases, with 18 bases lying between them. CDR3 in DNA: TGTGCCAGCAGTGAATATGCGAGGCGGGAAGGGGAGACCCAGTACTTC. Protein: CASSEYARREGETQYF.

The gene calls are TRBV6-1 and TRBJ1-2; D perhaps matches TRBD1 (5 bases). Trimming took off 6 bases at V and 1 base at J, with 6 bases between the two ends. The CDR3 spans 12 residues. Germline assignment: CDR1 MNHNS and CDR2 SASEGT. CDR3: CASSQGNYGYTF. The CDR3 DNA follows: TGTGCCAGCAGCCAGGGTAACTATGGCTACACCTTC.

The rearrangement uses TRBV20-1 and TRBJ1-6, with D uncertain. CDR3 size: 13 residues. Germline V CDR1 and CDR2: DFQATT, SNEGSKA (reference sequence). The V end was cut by 1 base, the J end by 10 bases, with 11 bases between. In nucleotides, the CDR3 is TGCAGTGCTAGAGGGTTTATAGGGTCACCCCTCCACTTT. Encoded protein: CSARGFIGSPLHF.

The chain joins TRBV10-3 to TRBJ2-7, with D perhaps TRBD1 or TRBD2 (5 bases each). The CDR3 extends over 12 amino acids. Trimming shortened V by 10 bases and J by 6 bases, and 16 bases separated the two germline ends. Germline V gives CDR1 ENHRY, CDR2 SYGVKD. The CDR3 sequence is CATHVGGGEQYF. In DNA, the CDR3 is TGTGCCACCCACGTTGGGGGTGGCGAGCAGTACTTC.

The chain couples TRBV20-1 to TRBJ2-1; TRBD2 matches 8 bases. V lost 6 bases to trimming and J lost 8 bases; unmatched junction nucleotides: 12. Germline V CDR1 and CDR2: DFQATT, SNEGSKA (reference sequence). This CDR3 region has 14 residues. The CDR3 DNA reads TGCAGTGCCCCTACTAGCGGATCTGGCGATGAGCAGTTCTTC. This translates into CSAPTSGSGDEQFF.

This chain links TRBV10-3 with TRBJ1-1; tentatively, D is TRBD1 (5 bases). This CDR3 has 15 residues. With 2 bases removed from V and 11 bases from J, the gap between germline ends came to 21 bases. CDR1 and CDR2 (germline): ENHRY, SYGVKD. In DNA form, the CDR3 reads TGTGCCATCAGTGAGGGGACCTCTTACCCGTCAAGGGCTTTCTTT. It codes for CAISEGTSYPSRAFF.

This clonotype was counted between two and nine times. The chain joins TRBV20-1 to TRBJ2-7, with D unclear. Germline CDR1 is DFQATT and CDR2 is SNEGSKA (reference sequence). The CDR3 is 9 residues long. Trimming pared 5 bases from V and 3 bases from J, leaving 2 bases between. This chain's CDR3 is CSAGYEQYF. Here the CDR3 DNA reads TGCAGTGCTGGCTACGAGCAGTACTTC.

The chain's CDR3 is CSARGGTPNQPQHF. For the CDR3, the DNA is TGCAGTGCTAGAGGTGGGACCCCCAATCAGCCCCAGCATTTT. The chain recombines TRBV20-1 with TRBJ1-5; tentative D call: TRBD1 (5 bases). The CDR3 contains 14 residues. CDR1 and CDR2 from the germline V gene are DFQATT and SNEGSKA (reference sequence). V lost 1 base and J lost 3, with 10 bases in between.

The chain links TRBV20-1 to TRBJ2-7; no firm D call. Germline CDR1 DFQATT, CDR2 SNEGSKA (reference sequence). CDR3 length: 12 residues. The V end lost 1 base, the J end lost 3 bases, and 7 bases lay between the germline ends. CDR3: CSARGHVYEQYF. The CDR3 DNA sequence: TGCAGTGCTAGAGGGCACGTCTACGAGCAGTACTTC.

The rearrangement links TRBV20-1 to TRBJ2-5; D is possibly TRBD1 (5 bases). This CDR3 spans 12 amino acids. V dropped 2 bases and J dropped 4 bases, with 8 bases sitting between them. Germline-derived CDR1 and CDR2 are DFQATT and SNEGSKA (reference sequence). CDR3 sequence: CSARWQGETQYF. In DNA form, the CDR3 reads TGCAGTGCTAGATGGCAGGGAGAGACCCAGTACTTC.

This clonotype has only a few counts. The rearrangement joins TRBV5-4 to TRBJ1-5, with D perhaps TRBD1 (5 bases). The V gene's germline CDR1 is SGHNT and CDR2 YYREEE (reference sequence). There are 14 residues in the CDR3. Trimming removed 2 bases from V and 5 bases from J, with 11 bases in between. CDR3 coding DNA: TGTGCCAGCAGCTTCGGGGGGGTTGATCAGCCCCAGCATTTT. It specifies CASSFGGVDQPQHF. The complete variable domain, with remaining parts taken from reference TRBV5-4 and TRBJ1-5, reads ETGVTQSPTHLIKTRGQQVTLRCSSQSGHNTVSWYQQALGQGPQFIFQYYREEENGRGNFPPRFSGLQFPNYSSELNVNALELDDSALYLCASSFGGVDQPQHFGDGTRLSIL.

By sample fraction, this clonotype is medium-sized. The CDR3 is CASSSGGTGNQPQHF. The CDR3 nucleotides are TGTGCCAGCAGTTCGGGAGGGACTGGTAATCAGCCCCAGCATTTT. J is TRBJ1-5 and V is TRBV28, with a tentative D call TRBD1 (5 bases). The germline V gene has CDR1 MDHEN and CDR2 SYDVKM. This CDR3 spans 15 amino acids. V lost 4 bases, J lost 4 bases, and 14 bases lay in between.

The chain uses TRBV7-2 and TRBJ2-5, with 10 bases aligning to TRBD2. The CDR3 covers 16 residues. Germline V gene lookup returns CDR1 SGHTA and CDR2 FQGNSA. V shed 0 bases and J 2 bases; nucleotides not matched to a gene: 3. CDR3 in amino acids: CASSLALAGAQETQYF. The CDR3 DNA sequence: TGTGCCAGCAGCTTAGCTCTAGCGGGAGCACAAGAGACCCAGTACTTC.

The chain uses TRBV27 and TRBJ1-5; D perhaps matches TRBD1 (5 bases). Germline CDR1 reads MNHEY; CDR2 reads SMNVEV (reference sequence). Trimming stripped 5 bases from V and 6 bases from J, with 11 bases between. CDR3 length: 13 residues. Written as DNA, the CDR3 is TGTGCCAGCAGTCAAGGGGTAGGTCAGCCCCAGCATTTT. It encodes CASSQGVGQPQHF.